This T cell receptor beta chain was recovered during a study of T cells in Graves' hyperthyroidism and ophthalmopathy. Authors of the study amplified TCR beta CDR3 regions from RNA transcripts. First-round RT-PCR targeting the TCR CDR3 was performed with the HTBI primer set. TCRdb fed the multiplex PCR reads into MiXCR, producing one record per CDR3 protein. The data contain hundreds of thousands of distinct CDR3 sequences, about 15% of them singletons. The CDR3 runs 18 residues. V was pared by 6 bases and J by 3 bases, with 13 bases of the junction left unmatched. The germline V gene encodes CDR1 MRHNA and CDR2 SNTAGT. In this sample, this clonotype turned up many times.

The rearrangement uses TRBV6-4 and TRBJ2-5, with TRBD2 matching 13 bases. Sample: blood. The sequence derives from a woman in her 40s with Graves' ophthalmopathy. As DNA, the CDR3 is TGTGCCAGCAGCCCCTACCGGACTAGCGGGAGTGTGGAAGAGACCCAGTACTTC. It specifies CASSPYRTSGSVEETQYF.